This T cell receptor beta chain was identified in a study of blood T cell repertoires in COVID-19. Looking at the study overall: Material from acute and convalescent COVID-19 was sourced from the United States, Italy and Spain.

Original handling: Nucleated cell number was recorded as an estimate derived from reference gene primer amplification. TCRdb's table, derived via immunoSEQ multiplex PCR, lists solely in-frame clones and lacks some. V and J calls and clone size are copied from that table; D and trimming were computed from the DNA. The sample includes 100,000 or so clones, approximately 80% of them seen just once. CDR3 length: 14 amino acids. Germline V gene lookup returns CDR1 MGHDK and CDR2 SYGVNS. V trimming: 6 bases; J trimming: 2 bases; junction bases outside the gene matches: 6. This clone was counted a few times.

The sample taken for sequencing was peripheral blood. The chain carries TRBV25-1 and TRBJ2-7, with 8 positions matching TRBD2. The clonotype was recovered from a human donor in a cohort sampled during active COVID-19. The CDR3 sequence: CASSRLAGPYEQYF. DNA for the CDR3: TGTGCCAGCAGCAGGCTAGCGGGTCCCTACGAGCAGTACTTC.